The next 26 T cell receptor beta chains were all read from a single sample in a study of blood T cell repertoires in COVID-19 (dated by TCRdb to 2018 to 2020). Receptor libraries were prepared by the immunoSEQ multiplex PCR assay. TCRdb mirrors the immuneACCESS table, restricted to in-frame sequences. Some clones are absent from its copies; in checked studies, under half trace to an unresolved V gene, and the reason for the others is unknown. Here the sample has approximately 50,000 clones; approximately 82% occur a single time. The top ten constitute about 6% of the sample. The sequencing sample was made of PBMCs or T cells enriched from blood (not recorded which). These receptors came from a woman aged 45-65 years with acute COVID-19.

The chain is built from TRBV5-4 and TRBJ2-2; TRBD2 agrees at 10 bases. CDR1 and CDR2 from the germline V gene are SGHNT and YYREEE (reference sequence). The trim removed 0 bases at V and 7 bases at J, leaving 6 bases unmatched. There are 16 residues in the CDR3. CDR3 in DNA: TGTGCCAGCAGCTTGGCCCCTAGCGGGGGCGGCGGGGAGCTGTTTTTT. Its protein product is CASSLAPSGGGGELFF.

V usage is TRBV19 and J usage is TRBJ1-6; D remains ambiguous. From germline, CDR1 is LNHDA and CDR2 SQIVND (reference sequence). The V end was cut by 4 bases, the J end by 7 bases, with 5 bases between. The CDR3 has 12 amino acids. The CDR3 region is CASSTRNSPLHF. The CDR3 DNA is TGTGCCAGTAGTACCAGAAATTCACCCCTCCACTTT.

The chain joins TRBV10-3 to TRBJ1-3; D gene uncertain. V lost 6 bases to trimming and J lost 2 bases, with 11 bases between them. Germline loops: CDR1 ENHRY, CDR2 SYGVKD. This CDR3 has 14 residues. Written as DNA, the CDR3 is TGTGCCATCAGGCACACCAACCCTGGAAACACCATATATTTT. Translating gives CAIRHTNPGNTIYF.

CDR3 nucleotides: TGTGCCAGCAGTTTATCTTGGGTAGGGGGGGGAGGAGAGACCCAGTACTTC. This translates into CASSLSWVGGGGETQYF. This chain connects TRBV27 to TRBJ2-5, with a tentative D call TRBD2 (7 bases). V gave up 0 bases and J gave up 4 bases, with 18 bases separating them. The CDR3 is made up of 17 amino acids. Germline lookup yields CDR1 MNHEY and CDR2 SMNVEV (reference sequence).

The V call is TRBV5-1, the J call TRBJ1-3; D unclear. CDR1 and CDR2 from the germline V gene are SGHRS and YFSETQ. V shed 6 bases and J shed 1 base, with 8 bases lying between them. The CDR3 has 13 residues. In DNA, the CDR3 is TGCGCCAGCAAGGTAGCTTCTGGAAACACCATATATTTT. Translated: CASKVASGNTIYF.

V gene TRBV6-1 combines with J gene TRBJ1-1; TRBD1 matches at 9 bases. Germline CDR1 MNHNS, CDR2 SASEGT. Germline trimming cut 0 bases from V and 4 bases from J; bases unmatched to any gene: 3. The CDR3 contains 15 residues. CDR3 DNA: TGTGCCAGCAGTGAAGCGAGGACAGGGGTCACTGAAGCTTTCTTT. Translating gives CASSEARTGVTEAFF.

This clone was counted once. J is TRBJ1-2 and V is TRBV5-1, with unresolved D. CDR1 SGHRS and CDR2 YFSETQ come from the germline V gene. Trimming took off 0 bases at V and 3 bases at J, with 12 bases between the two ends. The CDR3 is 15 residues long. The CDR3 protein is CASSLDLSDYYGYTF. CDR3 DNA: TGCGCCAGCAGCTTGGACCTATCAGACTACTATGGCTACACCTTC. Combining the CDR3 with reference TRBV5-1 and TRBJ1-2 gives the whole variable domain KAGVTQTPRYLIKTRGQQVTLSCSPISGHRSVSWYQQTPGQGLQFLFEYFSETQRNKGNFPGRFSGRQFSNSRSEMNVSTLELGDSALYLCASSLDLSDYYGYTFGSGTRLTVV.

The chain is built from TRBV6-5 and TRBJ2-2, with D perhaps TRBD1 (6 bases). Germline CDR1 and CDR2: MNHEY and SVGAGI. This CDR3 has 13 residues. The V and J ends lost 6 bases and 5 bases respectively, with 10 bases between them. The CDR3 spells CASSLRGTGELFF. DNA of the CDR3: TGTGCCAGCAGCCTCAGGGGAACCGGGGAGCTGTTTTTT.

The chain employs TRBV9 and TRBJ2-7; D might be TRBD1 (5 bases). This CDR3 has 13 residues. Trimming removed 2 bases at V and 6 bases at J, with 12 bases between. Germline lookup yields CDR1 SGDLS and CDR2 YYNGEE. The CDR3 loop is CASSVGRVGEQYF. The CDR3 coding sequence is TGTGCCAGCAGCGTCGGCAGGGTGGGCGAGCAGTACTTC. Full variable domain (missing parts from reference TRBV9 and TRBJ2-7): DSGVTQTPKHLITATGQRVTLRCSPRSGDLSVYWYQQSLDQGLQFLIQYYNGEERAKGNILERFSAQQFPDLHSELNLSSLELGDSALYFCASSVGRVGEQYFGPGTRLTVT.

This clone was seen only a few times. The gene calls are TRBV11-2 and TRBJ2-7, with TRBD2 identical over 10 bases. This CDR3 has 17 residues. After removal of 3 bases from V and 3 bases from J, the junction contained 11 bases not matched to a gene. Germline-derived CDR1 and CDR2 are SGHAT and FQNNGV. DNA for the CDR3: TGTGCCAGCAGCTTGAGACTACTAGCGGGGAGTCTCTACGAGCAGTACTTC. Protein product: CASSLRLLAGSLYEQYF.

This sequence joins TRBV27 and TRBJ1-2, with D maybe TRBD1 (6 bases). This CDR3 region has 12 residues. Trimming pared 5 bases from V and 8 bases from J, leaving 12 bases between. Germline-derived CDR1 and CDR2 are MNHEY and SMNVEV (reference sequence). CDR3 DNA: TGTGCCAGCAGTCCCGGCAGGGGCGGCTACACCTTC. It yields the protein CASSPGRGGYTF.

The rearrangement joins TRBV11-2 to TRBJ2-5; the match to TRBD2 covers 12 bases. Germline V gene sequence: CDR1 SGHAT, CDR2 FQNNGV. V trimming: 5 bases; J trimming: 1 base; junction bases outside the gene matches: 5. This CDR3 has 16 residues. CDR3 nucleotide sequence: TGTGCCAGCAGCCGCCAACTAGCGGGGGGCCAAGAGACCCAGTACTTC. Protein product: CASSRQLAGGQETQYF. The whole variable domain, remainder taken from reference TRBV11-2 and TRBJ2-5, is EAGVAQSPRYKIIEKRQSVAFWCNPISGHATLYWYQQILGQGPKLLIQFQNNGVVDDSQLPKDRFSAERLKGVDSTLKIQPAKLEDSAVYLCASSRQLAGGQETQYFGPGTRLLVL.

This sequence joins TRBV7-9 and TRBJ2-6; 10 bases map to TRBD2. Trimming took 5 bases from V and 5 from J; bases not matched to a gene: 9. The CDR3 is made up of 17 amino acids. Germline V CDR1 and CDR2: SEHNR, FQNEAQ (reference sequence). The CDR3 loop reads CASSHSGGTLWANVLTF. DNA for the CDR3: TGTGCCAGCAGCCATAGCGGGGGGACTCTATGGGCCAACGTCCTGACTTTC.

The gene calls are TRBV19 and TRBJ1-5, with D hard to call. The V and J ends lost 3 bases and 3 bases respectively, with 3 bases between them. This CDR3 has 12 residues. Germline V CDR1 and CDR2: LNHDA, SQIVND (reference sequence). The CDR3 sequence is CASSIFNQPQHF. Written as DNA, the CDR3 is TGTGCCAGTAGTATCTTCAATCAGCCCCAGCATTTT.

This clone appeared once. The rearrangement uses TRBV4-2 and TRBJ2-5; no clear D. Germline V gene sequence: CDR1 LGHNA, CDR2 YNFKEQ. CDR3 size: 15 residues. The V end lost 4 bases, the J end lost 4 bases, and 16 bases lay between the germline ends. The CDR3 DNA is TGTGCCAGCAGCCGCAGCGTAGGTGGCGGAGAGACCCAGTACTTC. Amino acid sequence: CASSRSVGGGETQYF.

A note on this clone: At one end, the junction sequence differs from germline, possibly due to a read error. The chain employs TRBV18 and TRBJ2-1; TRBD2 might be the D (6 bases). Germline CDR1 KGHSH, CDR2 LQKENI. The CDR3 is 17 amino acids. DNA of the CDR3: TGTGCCAGCTCATCACCCGGGACTCCCAGCTCCTACAATGAGCAGTTCTTC. Its translation: CASSSPGTPSSYNEQFF.

This clone was found once. CDR3 in amino acids: CASSQDWLLNTEAFF. The CDR3 DNA reads TGCGCCAGCAGCCAAGATTGGCTGCTGAACACTGAAGCTTTCTTT. The gene calls are TRBV4-1 and TRBJ1-1; D gene ambiguous. Trimming pared 0 bases from V and 0 bases from J, leaving 8 bases between. Germline V gene sequence: CDR1 MGHRA, CDR2 YSYEKL. This CDR3 has 15 residues.

This chain connects TRBV27 to TRBJ2-1; 9 bases are a match to TRBD1. The ends lost 0 bases at V and 7 bases at J; junction bases unmatched: 19. CDR1 and CDR2 (germline): MNHEY, SMNVEV (reference sequence). The CDR3 extends over 20 amino acids. In nucleotides, the CDR3 is TGTGCCAGCAGTTTATCCGGGGCCAACAGGGGGCGATTTAGGATGAATGAGCAGTTCTTC. It is translated as CASSLSGANRGRFRMNEQFF.

The V call is TRBV19, the J call TRBJ2-7, with 7 nucleotides matching TRBD1. Germline lookup yields CDR1 LNHDA and CDR2 SQIVND (reference sequence). V shed 3 bases, J shed 0 bases, and the junction held 2 bases outside the gene matches. The CDR3 covers 14 residues. DNA for the CDR3: TGTGCCAGTAGTATCTGGGACAGCTCCTACGAGCAGTACTTC. Its protein is CASSIWDSSYEQYF.

The chain combines TRBV5-1 with TRBJ2-7; D not certain. Trimming pared 3 bases from V and 5 bases from J, leaving 15 bases between. The germline gives CDR1 SGHRS, CDR2 YFSETQ. The length of the CDR3 is 14 residues. The CDR3 protein is CASSSQTREDEQYF. CDR3 in DNA: TGCGCCAGCAGCTCGCAGACCCGAGAGGACGAGCAGTACTTC.

The chain couples TRBV5-6 to TRBJ2-6, with D perhaps TRBD1 (5 bases). V lost 6 bases and J lost 0, with 10 bases in between. Germline CDR1 reads SGHDT; CDR2 reads YYEEEE. The CDR3 sequence is 15 residues long. The CDR3 here is CASTVGLSGANVLTF. The CDR3, as DNA: TGTGCCAGCACCGTGGGGCTCTCTGGGGCCAACGTCCTGACTTTC.

The V call is TRBV7-9, the J call TRBJ2-5, with D possibly being TRBD1 (5 bases). This CDR3 region has 15 residues. V lost 0 bases, J lost 5 bases, and 13 bases lay in between. Germline V gene lookup returns CDR1 SEHNR and CDR2 FQNEAQ (reference sequence). As DNA, the CDR3 is TGTGCCAGCAGCTTAGCGGTGGGCAGGGTTGAGACCCAGTACTTC. Amino acids: CASSLAVGRVETQYF. The full variable domain, completed using reference TRBV7-9 and TRBJ2-5, is DTGVSQNPRHKITKRGQNVTFRCDPISEHNRLYWYRQTLGQGPEFLTYFQNEAQLEKSRLLSDRFSAERPKGSFSTLEIQRTEQGDSAMYLCASSLAVGRVETQYFGPGTRLLVL.

The chain links TRBV21-1 to TRBJ2-2; the table names TRBD2, a call not compared with the DNA. TRBV21-1 is shown as a pseudogene. The CDR3 spans 19 residues. The CDR3 is CASRKSPGTYTLGTGELFF. CDR3 coding DNA: TGTGCCAGCAGAAAAAGCCCCGGGACTTACACCTTAGGGACCGGGGAGCTGTTTTTT.

This clone was observed a single time. This chain joins TRBV13 and TRBJ1-1, with 7 bases aligning to TRBD1. Germline V gene sequence: CDR1 PRHDT, CDR2 FYEKMQ (reference sequence). This CDR3 is built from 15 residues. V gave up 5 bases and J gave up 6 bases; unmatched junction bases: 12. CDR3 region: CASSSSRTGHAEAFF. DNA for the CDR3: TGTGCCAGCAGCAGCTCACGGACAGGCCACGCTGAAGCTTTCTTT. The full variable domain, with the rest looked up from reference TRBV13 and TRBJ1-1, is AAGVIQSPRHLIKEKRETATLKCYPIPRHDTVYWYQQGPGQDPQFLISFYEKMQSDKGSIPDRFSAQQFSDYHSELNMSSLELGDSALYFCASSSSRTGHAEAFFGQGTRLTVV.

This clone is a singleton in its sample. The chain carries TRBV12-3 or TRBV12-4 and TRBJ2-7; weak D call: TRBD2 (5 bases). CDR3 length: 13 amino acids. V was shortened by 1 base and J by 7 bases, with 11 bases between the two germline ends. CDR3 coding DNA: TGTGCCAGCAGTTTAGGAGGGAGAGGGGAGCAGTACTTC. Protein product: CASSLGGRGEQYF.

The chain joins TRBV5-1 to TRBJ1-2; D not resolved. Germline CDR1 is SGHRS and CDR2 is YFSETQ. The CDR3 extends over 14 amino acids. The V end was cut by 0 bases, the J end by 2 bases, with 8 bases between. The CDR3 loop reads CASSLGGRNYGYTF. The CDR3 nucleotides read TGCGCCAGCAGCTTGGGTGGCAGGAACTATGGCTACACCTTC.